This entry lists 24 T cell receptor beta chains sequenced from one sample in a study of identifying expanded T cells in peripheral blood. Generated by immunoSEQ multiplex PCR, the TCRdb table keeps only in-frame clones and is missing some. The sample lists under 130,000 clones, around 89% seen once, with 16% in the top ten. The sequenced material came from blood. These receptors were obtained from a person aged 18 to 75 in good health.

This clone appeared a single time. The junction differs from germline at one of its ends, possibly a read error. The J gene is TRBJ2-7, the V gene TRBV7-2, with 11 bases matching TRBD1. Germline V gene lookup returns CDR1 SGHTA and CDR2 FQGNSA. The CDR3 has 15 residues. The CDR3 DNA sequence: TGCGCCAGCAGCCAAGGACAGGGGGCAGCCTACGAGCAGTACTTC. It is translated as CASSQGQGAAYEQYF.

The CDR3 bases are TGTGCCAGCAGCGAACAGTCTGGATACCAAGAGACCCAGTACTTC. This sequence encodes CASSEQSGYQETQYF. The genes are TRBV7-6 and TRBJ2-5, with D unclear. Germline V gene lookup returns CDR1 SGHVS and CDR2 FNYEAQ. Trimming stripped 5 bases from V and 0 bases from J, with 13 bases between. CDR3 size: 15 residues.

This sequence joins TRBV20-1 and TRBJ1-1; D remains ambiguous. This CDR3 has 11 residues. V lost 6 bases and J 11 bases, leaving 16 bases between the germline ends. The germline V gene has CDR1 DFQATT and CDR2 SNEGSKA (reference sequence). CDR3 in DNA: TGCAGTGCCCAGACCGGGTATCAGGCTTTCTTT. Translating it yields CSAQTGYQAFF.

The chain employs TRBV25-1 and TRBJ1-2; no reliable D call. The CDR3 spans 13 residues. CDR1 is MGHDK and CDR2 is SYGVNS in the germline V gene. The ends were cut back, 6 bases at V and 4 bases at J, with 12 bases in the middle. The CDR3 sequence: CASSPQGSYGYTF. CDR3 DNA sequence: TGTGCCAGCAGCCCACAAGGGTCCTATGGCTACACCTTC.

On this clone itself: Lacking the conserved final phenylalanine or tryptophan, this CDR3 likely reflects a read error. The DNA is omitted, as the CDR3 cannot be located on it reliably, and the CDR3 follows TCRdb's listing. This chain links TRBV6-1 with TRBJ1-4; TRBD1 is the table's D call and was not checked against the DNA. CDR1 and CDR2 from the germline V gene are MNHNS and SASEGT. The CDR3 is made up of 15 amino acids, end residues included. The chain's CDR3 is CASSEFTLGGQGSCY.

Notes on this clone: Other nucleotide sequences from this sample produce the same CDR3. The V and J genes are TRBV9 and TRBJ1-5; D is uncertain. Germline V gene data show CDR1 as SGDLS and CDR2 as YYNGEE. The germline V and J ends were trimmed by 0 bases and 4 bases, with 8 bases remaining between them. CDR3 length: 14 residues. The CDR3 DNA is TGTGCCAGCAGCGTAGACGCGGGGAATCAGCCCCAGCATTTT. Protein product: CASSVDAGNQPQHF.

The CDR3 reads CATKWEPTYEQYF. The DNA for the CDR3 is TGTGCCACCAAATGGGAGCCTACCTACGAGCAGTACTTC. This chain joins TRBV6-5 and TRBJ2-7; the D gene is possibly TRBD2 (5 bases). The CDR3 has 13 residues. V shed 10 bases and J shed 2 bases, with 15 bases lying between them. Germline V lookup: CDR1 MNHEY, CDR2 SVGAGI.

This chain links TRBV28 with TRBJ1-3; D uncertain. The CDR3 contains 16 residues. The V end lost 1 base, the J end lost 4 bases, and 14 bases lay between the germline ends. Germline V lookup: CDR1 MDHEN, CDR2 SYDVKM. In DNA form, the CDR3 reads TGTGCCAGCAGTTTATCCGGGCTGGCATCAGGAAACACCATATATTTT. It is translated as CASSLSGLASGNTIYF.

This clone was counted once. The gene calls are TRBV18 and TRBJ1-3; no clear D gene. The CDR3 has 14 amino acids. With 5 bases removed from V and 2 bases from J, the gap between germline ends came to 10 bases. Germline V gene lookup returns CDR1 KGHSH and CDR2 LQKENI. Here the CDR3 reads CASSTGLAGNTIYF. CDR3 DNA: TGTGCCAGCTCAACGGGGTTAGCTGGAAACACCATATATTTT.

V usage is TRBV11-3 and J usage is TRBJ2-4; 7 nucleotides align to TRBD1. V shed 4 bases, J shed 3 bases, and the junction held 9 bases outside the gene matches. Germline values: CDR1 SGHNT, CDR2 YENEEA. The length of the CDR3 is 16 residues. CDR3: CASSCDRVLNKNIQYF. CDR3 sequence (DNA): TGTGCCAGCAGCTGCGACAGGGTTTTGAACAAAAACATTCAGTACTTC.

The chain combines TRBV2 with TRBJ2-6, with D perhaps matching TRBD1 (5 bases). The CDR3 runs 13 residues. Trimming shortened V by 9 bases and J by 2 bases, and 8 bases separated the two germline ends. Germline loops: CDR1 SNHLY, CDR2 FYNNEI. For the CDR3, the DNA is TGTGCCAGTCTAGGGGCTGGGGCCAACGTCCTGACTTTC. Protein: CASLGAGANVLTF.

This sequence joins TRBV4-3 and TRBJ2-7, with 14 bases fitting TRBD2. J was trimmed by 7 bases and V by 4 bases; bases with no gene match: 15. The CDR3 runs to 18 residues. Germline lookup yields CDR1 LGHNA and CDR2 YSLEER. The CDR3 coding sequence is TGCGCCAGCAGCCGCGGCGGGACTAGCGGGGGATGGGCCGGAGAGCAGTACTTC. Amino acid sequence: CASSRGGTSGGWAGEQYF.

The rearrangement links TRBV18 to TRBJ2-5, with unresolved D. Deletions cut 2 bases from V and 5 bases from J, with 9 bases between. The germline gives CDR1 KGHSH, CDR2 LQKENI. The length of the CDR3 is 13 residues. The CDR3 coding sequence is TGTGCCAGCTCACCAGAGAGCAAGGAGACCCAGTACTTC. This codes for CASSPESKETQYF.

The chain recombines TRBV6-5 with TRBJ2-7; TRBD2 might be the D (7 bases). V shed 0 bases and J shed 0 bases, with 12 bases lying between them. The CDR3 runs 16 residues. Germline loops: CDR1 MNHEY, CDR2 SVGAGI. The DNA for the CDR3 is TGTGCCAGCAGTTACTCGAGGGGGGGGAGCTCCTACGAGCAGTACTTC. As protein: CASSYSRGGSSYEQYF.

The V gene is TRBV28, the J gene TRBJ2-6; D uncertain. V was cut by 3 bases and J by 3 bases, with 9 bases left in between. The germline gives CDR1 MDHEN, CDR2 SYDVKM. The CDR3 sequence is 15 residues long. DNA for the CDR3: TGTGCCAGCAGTTTTGGAAGCCTTGGGGCCAACGTCCTGACTTTC. It encodes CASSFGSLGANVLTF.

There are a few counts of this clone. The chain employs TRBV6-5 and TRBJ1-6, with D maybe TRBD1 (6 bases). Per the germline V gene, CDR1 is MNHEY and CDR2 is SVGAGI. CDR3 length: 15 residues. Trimming left V 7 bases short and J 8 bases short, with 18 bases between. CDR3 residues: CASTETGTWDSPLHF. Written as DNA, the CDR3 is TGTGCCAGCACCGAGACCGGGACATGGGATTCACCCCTCCACTTT.

V usage is TRBV4-3 and J usage is TRBJ1-1; D ambiguous. CDR1 LGHNA and CDR2 YSLEER come from the germline V gene. Between the trimmed V and J ends, which lost 1 base and 0 bases, there was a span of 15 bases. This CDR3 is built from 17 residues. The chain's CDR3 is CASSQGALAGMNTEAFF. CDR3 nucleotide sequence: TGCGCCAGCAGCCAAGGGGCCCTCGCGGGGATGAACACTGAAGCTTTCTTT.

V and J are TRBV29-1 and TRBJ2-7; D unclear. Trimming pared 6 bases from V and 4 bases from J, leaving 22 bases between. Germline loops: CDR1 SQVTM, CDR2 ANQGSEA. The CDR3 totals 15 residues. CDR3 in amino acids: CSVTWDSDGDYEQYF. The CDR3 bases are TGCAGCGTCACTTGGGATTCAGACGGAGATTACGAGCAGTACTTC.

The rearrangement joins TRBV9 to TRBJ2-2, with unresolved D. V lost 4 bases and J lost 8, with 18 bases in between. The germline gives CDR1 SGDLS, CDR2 YYNGEE. The length of the CDR3 is 15 residues. The CDR3 loop reads CASSSIAENEGELFF. For the CDR3, the DNA is TGTGCCAGCAGCTCAATCGCAGAGAACGAGGGGGAGCTGTTTTTT. Full variable domain (missing parts from reference TRBV9 and TRBJ2-2): DSGVTQTPKHLITATGQRVTLRCSPRSGDLSVYWYQQSLDQGLQFLIQYYNGEERAKGNILERFSAQQFPDLHSELNLSSLELGDSALYFCASSSIAENEGELFFGEGSRLTVL.

V usage is TRBV18 and J usage is TRBJ2-1; TRBD2 aligns across 9 bases. The CDR3 sequence is 15 residues long. V shed 3 bases, J shed 7 bases, and the junction held 7 bases outside the gene matches. Germline V gives CDR1 KGHSH, CDR2 LQKENI. As DNA, the CDR3 is TGTGCCAGCTCACCTATCCTAGCGGGAATTAATGAGCAGTTCTTC. This gives the protein CASSPILAGINEQFF.

V usage is TRBV5-4 and J usage is TRBJ1-3; no reliable D call. This CDR3 has 13 residues. The germline V gene has CDR1 SGHNT and CDR2 YYREEE (reference sequence). The V gene lost 5 bases and the J gene lost 0 bases, with 6 bases spanning the gap. CDR3 amino acids: CASRLYSGNTIYF. The CDR3 DNA reads TGTGCCAGCAGATTGTACTCTGGAAACACCATATATTTT.

This chain connects TRBV29-1 to TRBJ1-1; the D gene is possibly TRBD1 (5 bases). CDR3 length: 12 amino acids. The V end was cut by 6 bases, the J end by 1 base, with 9 bases between. The germline CDR1 and CDR2 sequences are SQVTM and ANQGSEA. The chain's CDR3 is CSVGTGNTEAFF. CDR3 coding DNA: TGCAGCGTGGGGACGGGGAACACTGAAGCTTTCTTT.

The rearrangement links TRBV28 to TRBJ1-2; a possible D gene is TRBD1 (5 bases). The ends were cut back, 3 bases at V and 7 bases at J, with 12 bases in the middle. The CDR3 has 13 residues. The germline gives CDR1 MDHEN, CDR2 SYDVKM. For the CDR3, the DNA is TGTGCCAGCAGTTTCCATGGGGCGCCTGGCTACACCTTC. It yields the protein CASSFHGAPGYTF.

The CDR3 DNA reads as TGCGCCAGCAGTGATTTCAGGGTGTGGAATGAGCAGTTCTTC. This translates into CASSDFRVWNEQFF. V and J are TRBV10-1 and TRBJ2-1, with D possibly being TRBD1 (5 bases). Trimming left V 3 bases short and J 7 bases short, with 13 bases between. This CDR3 contains 14 residues. The germline V gene has CDR1 WNHNN and CDR2 SYGVQD (reference sequence).